This TCR beta chain was identified in a study of T cell repertoires in cytomegalovirus infection. Study at large: CMV infection together with matching HLA type was indicated by public TCR beta signatures.

Germline assignment: CDR1 SGHVS and CDR2 FNYEAQ. Trimming stripped 5 bases from V and 2 bases from J, with 16 bases between. The CDR3 has 15 amino acids. Findings and caveats of the study: Ex vivo, HLA-C-restricted CMV-specific TCR beta clonotypes prevailed over the rest of the response.

Comments on this clonotype: Its antigen is unidentified.

TCRdb used MiXCR to reprocess the reads, holding one entry per CDR3 protein. The sample shows 300,000 to 400,000 distinct CDR3 sequences, under 35% of them seen only once. The clonotype originates from a human donor in good health (CMV status not recorded). Some clones in this sample may be carry-over from other donors' samples. This chain joins TRBV7-6 and TRBJ2-7, with a possible D match to TRBD1 (5 bases). Sequenced here: cultured PBMCs, sampled from culture after CMV antigen stimulation. This CDR3 is CASSGFGGRAYEQYF. CDR3 nucleotides: TGTGCCAGCAGCGGGTTCGGTGGCAGGGCCTACGAGCAGTACTTC.